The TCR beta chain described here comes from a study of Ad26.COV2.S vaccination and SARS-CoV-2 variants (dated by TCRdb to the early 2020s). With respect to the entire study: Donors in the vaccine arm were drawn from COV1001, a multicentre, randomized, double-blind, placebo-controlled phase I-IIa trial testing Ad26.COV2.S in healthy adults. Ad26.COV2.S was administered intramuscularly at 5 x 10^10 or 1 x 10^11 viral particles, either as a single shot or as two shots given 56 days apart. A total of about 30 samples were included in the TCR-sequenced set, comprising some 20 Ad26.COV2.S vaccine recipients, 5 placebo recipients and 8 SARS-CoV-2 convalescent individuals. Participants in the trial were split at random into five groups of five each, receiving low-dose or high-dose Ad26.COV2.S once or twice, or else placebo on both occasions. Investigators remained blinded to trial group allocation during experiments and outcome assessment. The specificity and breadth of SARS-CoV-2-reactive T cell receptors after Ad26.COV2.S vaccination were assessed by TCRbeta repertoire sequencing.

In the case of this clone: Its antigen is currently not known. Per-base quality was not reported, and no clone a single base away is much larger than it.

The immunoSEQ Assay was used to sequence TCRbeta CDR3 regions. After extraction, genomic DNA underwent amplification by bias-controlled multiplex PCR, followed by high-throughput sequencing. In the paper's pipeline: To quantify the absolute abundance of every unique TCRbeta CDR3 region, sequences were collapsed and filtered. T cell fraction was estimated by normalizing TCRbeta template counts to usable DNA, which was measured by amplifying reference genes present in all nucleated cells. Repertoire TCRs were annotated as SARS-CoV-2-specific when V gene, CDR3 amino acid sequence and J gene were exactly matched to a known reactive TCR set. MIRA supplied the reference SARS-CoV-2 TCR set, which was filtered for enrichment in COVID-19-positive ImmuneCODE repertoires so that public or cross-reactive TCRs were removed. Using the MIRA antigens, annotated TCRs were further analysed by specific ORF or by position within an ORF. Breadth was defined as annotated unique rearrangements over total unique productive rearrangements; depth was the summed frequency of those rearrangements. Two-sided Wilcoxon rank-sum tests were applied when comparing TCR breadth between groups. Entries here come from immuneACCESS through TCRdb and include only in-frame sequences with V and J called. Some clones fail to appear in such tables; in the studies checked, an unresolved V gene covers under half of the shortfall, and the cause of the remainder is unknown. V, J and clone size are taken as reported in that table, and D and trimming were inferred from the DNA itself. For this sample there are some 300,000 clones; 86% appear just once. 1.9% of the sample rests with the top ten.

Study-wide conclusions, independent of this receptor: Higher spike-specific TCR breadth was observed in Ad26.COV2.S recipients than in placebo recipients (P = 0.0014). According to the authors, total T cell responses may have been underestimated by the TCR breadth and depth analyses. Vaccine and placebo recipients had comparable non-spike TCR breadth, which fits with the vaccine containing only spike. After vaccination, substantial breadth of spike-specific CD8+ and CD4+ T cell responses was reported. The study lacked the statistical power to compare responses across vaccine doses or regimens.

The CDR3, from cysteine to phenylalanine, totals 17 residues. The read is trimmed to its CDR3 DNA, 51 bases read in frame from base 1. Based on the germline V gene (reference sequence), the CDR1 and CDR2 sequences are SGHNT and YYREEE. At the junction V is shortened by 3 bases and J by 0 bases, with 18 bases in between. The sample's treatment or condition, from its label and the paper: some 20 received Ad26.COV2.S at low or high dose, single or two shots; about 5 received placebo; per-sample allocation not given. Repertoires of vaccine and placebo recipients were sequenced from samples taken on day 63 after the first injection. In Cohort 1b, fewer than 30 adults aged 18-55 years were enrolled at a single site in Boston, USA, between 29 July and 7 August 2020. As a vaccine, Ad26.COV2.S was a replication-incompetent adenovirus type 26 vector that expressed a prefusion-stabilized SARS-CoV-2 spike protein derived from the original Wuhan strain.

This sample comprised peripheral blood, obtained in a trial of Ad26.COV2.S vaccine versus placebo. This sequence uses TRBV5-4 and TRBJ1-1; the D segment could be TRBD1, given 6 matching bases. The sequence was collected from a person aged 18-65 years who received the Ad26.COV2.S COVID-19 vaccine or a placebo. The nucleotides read TGTGCCAGCAGCTCAGGGGCCCCCCAGACAGTGAACACTGAAGCTTTCTTT. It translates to CASSSGAPQTVNTEAFF.